Below, 15 T cell receptor beta chains from the same sample are listed, as sequenced in a study of cytotoxic CD8 clonotypes in ibrutinib-treated CLL. TCRdb's copy holds only in-frame clones and misses some; the assay was immunoSEQ multiplex PCR. This sample has 60,000 or so clones, with roughly 50% found just once. Specimen: PBMCs, collected after 12 months of ibrutinib treatment. These receptors originate from a human donor with chronic lymphocytic leukemia.

The chain carries TRBV9 and TRBJ2-1; 8 nucleotides align to TRBD1. Germline V gene data show CDR1 as SGDLS and CDR2 as YYNGEE. Unmatched junction bases numbered 12, after V lost 4 bases and J lost 9 bases. CDR3 length: 15 residues. The CDR3, as DNA: TGTGCCAGCAGCCCCCCCGAGACAGGGGCGTTTGAGCAGTTCTTC. Its translation: CASSPPETGAFEQFF.

This chain uses TRBV5-6 with TRBJ1-1, with a possible D match to TRBD1 (5 bases). Between the trimmed V and J ends, which lost 2 bases and 2 bases, there was a span of 7 bases. This CDR3 is built from 13 residues. Germline V gives CDR1 SGHDT, CDR2 YYEEEE. The CDR3 spells CASSFGGNTEAFF. The CDR3, as DNA: TGTGCCAGCAGCTTTGGGGGAAACACTGAAGCTTTCTTT.

The gene calls are TRBV30 and TRBJ2-7; either TRBD1 or TRBD2 may fit D (5 bases each). Per germline, CDR1 GTSNPN and CDR2 SVGIG (reference sequence). This CDR3 spans 12 amino acids. V lost 6 bases and J lost 9, with 18 bases in between. The CDR3 reads CACDSRGALQYF. CDR3 sequence (DNA): TGTGCCTGTGACAGTAGAGGGGCTTTGCAGTACTTC.

This chain's CDR3 is CASSPLPQVHEQFF. CDR3 bases: TGTGCCAGCAGCCCCCTCCCCCAGGTCCATGAGCAGTTCTTC. The rearrangement uses TRBV11-2 and TRBJ2-1; D remains ambiguous. The germline V gene encodes CDR1 SGHAT and CDR2 FQNNGV. V lost 5 bases and J lost 8, with 16 bases in between. This CDR3 is 14 amino acids long.

V usage is TRBV19 and J usage is TRBJ2-6; weak D call: TRBD2 (5 bases). The CDR3 is 14 residues long. Germline values: CDR1 LNHDA, CDR2 SQIVND (reference sequence). Trimming cost V 8 bases and J 0 bases, with 8 bases left between them. CDR3 sequence (DNA): TGTGCCAGTCTAGCCCTCTCTGGGGCCAACGTCCTGACTTTC. Protein: CASLALSGANVLTF.

This clone was seen more than once but under ten times. V and J are TRBV6-5 and TRBJ1-5; D possibly corresponds to TRBD1 (5 bases). Germline CDR1 is MNHEY and CDR2 is SVGAGI. Between the trimmed V and J ends, which lost 0 bases and 6 bases, there was a span of 6 bases. This CDR3 is 13 amino acids long. The CDR3 reads CASSYSGAQPQHF. The CDR3 coding sequence is TGTGCCAGCAGTTACTCCGGGGCTCAGCCCCAGCATTTT.

The genes are TRBV7-9 and TRBJ2-1; D is ambiguous. Deletions cut 5 bases from V and 3 bases from J, with 14 bases between. The germline gives CDR1 SEHNR, CDR2 FQNEAQ (reference sequence). CDR3 length: 15 residues. The CDR3 sequence: CASSGLDLGYNEQFF. CDR3 nucleotides: TGTGCCAGCAGCGGATTGGACCTTGGCTACAATGAGCAGTTCTTC.

This clone was detected a few times. The chain combines TRBV7-6 with TRBJ1-4, with TRBD1 as a possible D gene (5 bases). With 5 bases removed from V and 3 bases from J, the gap between germline ends came to 10 bases. The CDR3 length is 14 residues. Germline CDR1 is SGHVS and CDR2 is FNYEAQ. The chain's CDR3 is CASSPRASNEKLFF. The DNA of the CDR3 is TGTGCCAGCAGCCCCAGGGCTTCTAATGAAAAACTGTTTTTT.

This chain links TRBV6-5 with TRBJ1-1; no reliable D call. The V and J ends lost 4 bases and 2 bases respectively, with 8 bases between them. The CDR3 totals 13 residues. CDR1 is MNHEY and CDR2 is SVGAGI in the germline V gene. The CDR3, as DNA: TGTGCCAGCAGTTTATTTTCTAACACTGAAGCTTTCTTT. Protein product: CASSLFSNTEAFF.

This clone has just a few counts. The chain recombines TRBV19 with TRBJ1-5; D possibly corresponds to TRBD1 (5 bases). Germline V gene lookup returns CDR1 LNHDA and CDR2 SQIVND (reference sequence). Deletions cut 1 base from V and 4 bases from J, with 11 bases between. The CDR3 length is 15 residues. The CDR3 nucleotides read TGTGCCAGTAGTATAGTCTCCAGGGATAATCAGCCCCAGCATTTT. Protein sequence: CASSIVSRDNQPQHF.

This clone was seen only a few times. V is TRBV6-6 and J is TRBJ1-2, with 9 bases that match TRBD1. Germline CDR1 reads MNHNY; CDR2 reads SVGAGI (reference sequence). V shed 4 bases, J shed 2 bases, and the junction held 8 bases outside the gene matches. CDR3 length: 16 residues. The CDR3 is CASSFRPDRGNYGYTF. The CDR3 coding sequence is TGTGCCAGCAGTTTCCGGCCTGACAGGGGGAACTATGGCTACACCTTC.

This chain links TRBV5-1 with TRBJ2-3, with no clear D. The V gene lost 0 bases and the J gene lost 5 bases, with 7 bases spanning the gap. There are 13 residues in the CDR3. CDR1 is SGHRS, CDR2 YFSETQ, per germline. In DNA, the CDR3 is TGCGCCAGCAGCTTGGGGTGGCTAGATACGCAGTATTTT. It codes for CASSLGWLDTQYF.

This clone came up many times. The CDR3 region has the DNA TGTGCCAGCAGCTTAGGCGTCAGTGGGCAGGGCTACACCTTC. It yields the protein CASSLGVSGQGYTF. The chain combines TRBV11-2 with TRBJ1-2; D not resolved. The CDR3 runs to 14 residues. The V end lost 1 base, the J end lost 8 bases, and 14 bases lay between the germline ends. The germline V gene has CDR1 SGHAT and CDR2 FQNNGV.

This clone was counted many times. The rearrangement links TRBV9 to TRBJ2-7; 11 positions agree with TRBD2. Unmatched junction bases numbered 6, after V lost 1 base and J lost 9 bases. The CDR3 is 14 residues long. The germline V gene encodes CDR1 SGDLS and CDR2 YYNGEE. CDR3 amino acids: CASSVKLAGAAQYF. The CDR3 nucleotides read TGTGCCAGCAGCGTAAAACTAGCGGGAGCGGCGCAGTACTTC.

This clone was detected once. The J gene is TRBJ2-1, the V gene TRBV7-6, with D possibly being TRBD2 (5 bases). Germline V CDR1 and CDR2: SGHVS, FNYEAQ. The germline V and J ends were trimmed by 5 bases and 7 bases, with 18 bases remaining between them. This CDR3 is 15 amino acids long. CDR3 amino acids: CASSIGLTKPNEQFF. The CDR3 DNA reads as TGTGCCAGCAGCATAGGACTTACGAAGCCGAATGAGCAGTTCTTC.